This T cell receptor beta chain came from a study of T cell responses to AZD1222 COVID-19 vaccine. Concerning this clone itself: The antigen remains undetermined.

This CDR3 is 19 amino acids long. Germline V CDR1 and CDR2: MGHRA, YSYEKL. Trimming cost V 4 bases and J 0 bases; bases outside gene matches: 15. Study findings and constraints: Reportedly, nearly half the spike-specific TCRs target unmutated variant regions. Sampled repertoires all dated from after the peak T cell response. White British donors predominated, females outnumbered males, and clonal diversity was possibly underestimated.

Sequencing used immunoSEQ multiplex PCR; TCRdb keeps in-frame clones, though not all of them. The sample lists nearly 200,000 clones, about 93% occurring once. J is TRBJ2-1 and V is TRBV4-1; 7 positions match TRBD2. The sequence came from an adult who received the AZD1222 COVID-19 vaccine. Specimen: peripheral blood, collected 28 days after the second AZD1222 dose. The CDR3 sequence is CASSPLGGPGGSSYNEQFF. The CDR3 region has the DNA TGCGCCAGCAGCCCCCTCGGAGGGCCGGGGGGAAGCTCCTACAATGAGCAGTTCTTC.